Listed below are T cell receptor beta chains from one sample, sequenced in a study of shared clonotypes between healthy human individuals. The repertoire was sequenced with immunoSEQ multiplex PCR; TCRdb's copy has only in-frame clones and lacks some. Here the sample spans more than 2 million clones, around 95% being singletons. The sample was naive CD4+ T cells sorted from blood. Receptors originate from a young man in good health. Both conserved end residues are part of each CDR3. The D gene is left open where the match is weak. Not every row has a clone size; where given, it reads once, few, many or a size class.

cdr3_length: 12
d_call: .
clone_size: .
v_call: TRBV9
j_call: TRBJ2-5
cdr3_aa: CASSAPRETQYF
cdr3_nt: TGTGCCAGCAGCGCCCCTAGAGAGACCCAGTACTTC

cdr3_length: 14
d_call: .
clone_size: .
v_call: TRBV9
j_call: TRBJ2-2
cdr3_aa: CASNQGGGTGELFF
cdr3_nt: TGTGCCAGCAATCAAGGGGGAGGCACCGGGGAGCTGTTTTTT

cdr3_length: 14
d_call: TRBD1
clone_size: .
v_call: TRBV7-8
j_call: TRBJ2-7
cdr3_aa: CASSLTDRDYEQYF
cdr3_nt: TGTGCCAGCAGCTTAACGGACAGGGACTACGAGCAGTACTTC

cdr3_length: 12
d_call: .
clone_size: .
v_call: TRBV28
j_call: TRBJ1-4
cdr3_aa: CASSPVYEKLFF
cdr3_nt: TGTGCCAGCAGTCCCGTATACGAAAAACTGTTTTTT

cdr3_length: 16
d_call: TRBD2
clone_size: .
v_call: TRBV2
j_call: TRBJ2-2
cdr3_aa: CASSERSGANTGELFF
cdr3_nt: TGTGCCAGCAGTGAACGTAGCGGGGCAAACACCGGGGAGCTGTTTTTT

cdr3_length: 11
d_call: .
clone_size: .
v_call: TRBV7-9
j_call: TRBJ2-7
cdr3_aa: CASSALYEQYF
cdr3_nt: TGTGCCAGCAGCGCCCTCTACGAGCAGTACTTC

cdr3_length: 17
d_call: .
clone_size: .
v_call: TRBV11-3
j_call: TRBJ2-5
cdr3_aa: CASSLGAMAADQETQYF
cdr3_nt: TGTGCCAGCAGCTTAGGGGCCATGGCCGCGGACCAAGAGACCCAGTACTTC

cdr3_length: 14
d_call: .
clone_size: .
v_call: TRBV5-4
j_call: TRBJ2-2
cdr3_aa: CASSLARGAGELFF
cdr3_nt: TGTGCCAGCAGCTTGGCGAGGGGCGCCGGGGAGCTGTTTTTT

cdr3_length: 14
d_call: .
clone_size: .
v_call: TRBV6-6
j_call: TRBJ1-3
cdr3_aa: CATQLLGGGNTIYF
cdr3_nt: TGTGCCACTCAGTTACTAGGGGGTGGAAACACCATATATTTT

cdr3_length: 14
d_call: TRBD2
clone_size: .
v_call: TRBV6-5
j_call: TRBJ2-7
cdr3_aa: CASSPGGAEYEQYF
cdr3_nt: TGTGCCAGCAGTCCGGGGGGGGCGGAGTACGAGCAGTACTTC

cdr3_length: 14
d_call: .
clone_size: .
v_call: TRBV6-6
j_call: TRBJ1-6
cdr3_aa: CASNRDGDNSPLHF
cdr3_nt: TGTGCCAGCAATCGGGACGGAGACAATTCACCCCTCCACTTT

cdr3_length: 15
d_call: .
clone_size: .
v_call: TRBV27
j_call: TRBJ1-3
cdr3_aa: CASRPTGKAGNTIYF
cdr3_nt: TGTGCCAGCAGGCCCACAGGGAAGGCTGGAAACACCATATATTTT

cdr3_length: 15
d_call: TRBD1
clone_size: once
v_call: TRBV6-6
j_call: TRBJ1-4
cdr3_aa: CASTKTGQSDEKLFF
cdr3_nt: TGTGCCAGCACCAAGACAGGGCAATCCGATGAAAAACTGTTTTTT

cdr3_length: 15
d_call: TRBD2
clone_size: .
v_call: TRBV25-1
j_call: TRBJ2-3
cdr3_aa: CASSDPREGTDTQYF
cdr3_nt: TGTGCCAGCAGTGACCCCCGGGAGGGGACAGATACGCAGTATTTT

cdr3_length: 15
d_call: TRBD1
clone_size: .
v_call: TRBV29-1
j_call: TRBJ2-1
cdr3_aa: CSVSPGTGRNNEQFF
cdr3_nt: TGCAGCGTTTCCCCCGGGACAGGGAGAAACAATGAGCAGTTCTTC

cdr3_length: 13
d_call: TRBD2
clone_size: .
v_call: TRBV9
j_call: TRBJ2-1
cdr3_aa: CASSKGLAEEQFF
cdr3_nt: TGTGCCAGCAGCAAAGGACTAGCGGAGGAGCAGTTCTTC

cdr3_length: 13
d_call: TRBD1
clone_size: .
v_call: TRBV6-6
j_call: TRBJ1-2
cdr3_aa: CASGTANNYGYTF
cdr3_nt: TGTGCCAGCGGGACAGCGAATAACTATGGCTACACCTTC

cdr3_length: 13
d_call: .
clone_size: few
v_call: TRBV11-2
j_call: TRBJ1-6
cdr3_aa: CASSFRGSSPLHF
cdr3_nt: TGTGCCAGCAGCTTTAGGGGGAGTTCACCCCTCCACTTT

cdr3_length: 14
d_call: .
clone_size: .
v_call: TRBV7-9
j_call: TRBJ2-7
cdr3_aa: CASSLRADSYEQYF
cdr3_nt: TGTGCCAGCTCGCTGAGGGCGGACTCCTACGAGCAGTACTTC

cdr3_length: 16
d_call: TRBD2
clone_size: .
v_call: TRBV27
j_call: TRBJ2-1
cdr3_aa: CASSAYSGSNYNEQFF
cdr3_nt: TGTGCCAGCAGTGCCTATAGCGGGAGCAACTACAATGAGCAGTTCTTC

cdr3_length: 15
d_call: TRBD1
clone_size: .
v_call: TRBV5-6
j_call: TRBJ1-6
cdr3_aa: CASSHGQVMLSPLHF
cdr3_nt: TGTGCCAGCAGCCACGGACAGGTGATGCTTTCACCCCTCCACTTT

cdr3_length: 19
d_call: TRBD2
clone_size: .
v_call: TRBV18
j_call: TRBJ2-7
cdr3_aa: CASSPAGTSGRRSSYEQYF
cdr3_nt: TGTGCCAGCTCACCCGCCGGGACTAGCGGGAGGAGGAGCTCCTACGAGCAGTACTTC

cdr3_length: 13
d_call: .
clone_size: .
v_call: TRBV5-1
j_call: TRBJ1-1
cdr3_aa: CASSQVQHTEAFF
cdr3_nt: TGCGCCAGCAGCCAGGTACAGCACACTGAAGCTTTCTTT

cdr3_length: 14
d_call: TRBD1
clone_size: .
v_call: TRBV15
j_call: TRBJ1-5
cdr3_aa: CATSTPGGVQPQHF
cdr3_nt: TGTGCCACCAGCACTCCAGGGGGCGTCCAGCCCCAGCATTTT

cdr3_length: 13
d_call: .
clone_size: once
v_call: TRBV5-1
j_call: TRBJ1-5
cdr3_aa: CASSQEGSQPQHF
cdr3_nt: TGCGCCAGCAGCCAAGAAGGGAGCCAGCCCCAGCATTTT

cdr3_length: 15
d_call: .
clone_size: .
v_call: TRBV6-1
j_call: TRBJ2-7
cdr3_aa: CASSEGQGGGYEQYF
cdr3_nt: TGTGCCAGCAGTGAGGGCCAGGGAGGGGGCTACGAGCAGTACTTC

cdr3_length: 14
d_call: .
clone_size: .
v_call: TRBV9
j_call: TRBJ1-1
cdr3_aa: CASSAQQGTYGAFF
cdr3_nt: TGTGCCAGCAGCGCCCAACAGGGTACCTATGGCGCTTTCTTT

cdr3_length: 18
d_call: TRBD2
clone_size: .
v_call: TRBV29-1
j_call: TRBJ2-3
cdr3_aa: CSVEGLAGRYLSTDTQYF
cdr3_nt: TGCAGCGTTGAAGGACTAGCGGGTCGGTACCTAAGCACAGATACGCAGTATTTT

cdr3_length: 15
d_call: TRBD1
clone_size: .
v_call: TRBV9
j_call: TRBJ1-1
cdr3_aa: CASSGIGQGNTEAFF
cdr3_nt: TGTGCCAGCAGCGGGATCGGACAGGGGAACACTGAAGCTTTCTTT

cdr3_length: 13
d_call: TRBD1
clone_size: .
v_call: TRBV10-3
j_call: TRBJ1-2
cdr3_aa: CAIRGQADYGYTF
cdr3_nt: TGTGCCATCAGAGGACAGGCGGACTATGGCTACACCTTC

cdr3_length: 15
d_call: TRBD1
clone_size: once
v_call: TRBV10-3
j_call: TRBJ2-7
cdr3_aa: CAISEPGQVSYEQYF
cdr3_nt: TGTGCCATCAGTGAACCGGGACAGGTCTCCTACGAGCAGTACTTC

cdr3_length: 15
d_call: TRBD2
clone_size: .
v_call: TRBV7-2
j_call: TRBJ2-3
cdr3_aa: CASLKGAGFTDTQYF
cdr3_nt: TGTGCCAGCCTCAAAGGAGCGGGGTTCACAGATACGCAGTATTTT

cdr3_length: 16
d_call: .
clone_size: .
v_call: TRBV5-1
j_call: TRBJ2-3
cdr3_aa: CASSFAGTQPTDTQYF
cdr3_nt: TGCGCCAGCAGCTTCGCCGGGACTCAACCCACAGATACGCAGTATTTT

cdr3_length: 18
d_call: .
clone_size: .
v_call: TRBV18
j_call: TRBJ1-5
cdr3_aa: CASSPRLWEVHGNQPQHF
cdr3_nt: TGTGCCAGCTCACCACGGTTATGGGAGGTTCACGGCAATCAGCCCCAGCATTTT

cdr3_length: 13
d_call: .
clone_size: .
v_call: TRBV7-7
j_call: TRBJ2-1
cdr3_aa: CASSPRAGSEQFF
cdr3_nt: TGTGCTAGCAGCCCGCGTGCTGGGTCGGAGCAGTTCTTC

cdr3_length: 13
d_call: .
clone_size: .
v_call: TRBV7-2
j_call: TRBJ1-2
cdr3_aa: CASREDISYGYTF
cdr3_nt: TGTGCCAGCAGAGAGGACATTTCCTATGGCTACACCTTC

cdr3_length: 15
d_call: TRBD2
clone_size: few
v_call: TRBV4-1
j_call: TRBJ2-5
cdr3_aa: CASSQETRTSGEQYF
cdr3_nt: TGCGCCAGCAGCCAAGAGACGAGGACTAGCGGGGAGCAGTACTTC

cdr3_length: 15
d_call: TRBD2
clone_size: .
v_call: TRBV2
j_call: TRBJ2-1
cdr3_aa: CASRRTSGIYNEQFF
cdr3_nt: TGTGCCAGCAGAAGGACTAGCGGGATCTACAATGAGCAGTTCTTC

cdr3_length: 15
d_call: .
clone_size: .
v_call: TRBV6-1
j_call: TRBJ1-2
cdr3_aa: CASSEVWTAIAGYTF
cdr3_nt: TGTGCCAGCAGTGAAGTTTGGACCGCCATAGCTGGCTACACCTTC

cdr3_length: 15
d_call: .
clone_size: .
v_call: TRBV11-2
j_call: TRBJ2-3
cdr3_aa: CASSLSGGSTDTQYF
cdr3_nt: TGTGCCAGCAGCTTATCTGGGGGAAGCACAGATACGCAGTATTTT

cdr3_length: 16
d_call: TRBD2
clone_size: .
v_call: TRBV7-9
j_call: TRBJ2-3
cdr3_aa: CASSERLAASTDTQYF
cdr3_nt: TGTGCCAGCAGCGAACGACTAGCGGCGAGCACAGATACGCAGTATTTT

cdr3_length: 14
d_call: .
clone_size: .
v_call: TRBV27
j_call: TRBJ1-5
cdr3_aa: CASSFEGPDQPQHF
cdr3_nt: TGTGCCAGCAGTTTTGAAGGGCCGGATCAGCCCCAGCATTTT

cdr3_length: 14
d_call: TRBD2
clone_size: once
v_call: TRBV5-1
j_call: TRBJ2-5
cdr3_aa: CASSSGGNQETQYF
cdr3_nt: TGCGCCAGCAGCTCGGGAGGGAACCAAGAGACCCAGTACTTC

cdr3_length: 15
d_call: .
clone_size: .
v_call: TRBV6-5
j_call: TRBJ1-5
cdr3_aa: CASRKEGRSNQPQHF
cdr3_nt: TGTGCCAGCAGAAAGGAGGGTAGGAGCAATCAGCCCCAGCATTTT

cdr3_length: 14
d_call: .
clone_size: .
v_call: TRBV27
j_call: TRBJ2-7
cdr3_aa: CASSLKDGYYEQYF
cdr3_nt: TGTGCCAGCAGTTTAAAGGACGGGTACTACGAGCAGTACTTC

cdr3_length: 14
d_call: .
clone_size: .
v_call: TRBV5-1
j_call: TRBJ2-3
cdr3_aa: CASSLASLTDTQYF
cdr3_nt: TGCGCCAGCAGCTTGGCTAGCCTCACAGATACGCAGTATTTT

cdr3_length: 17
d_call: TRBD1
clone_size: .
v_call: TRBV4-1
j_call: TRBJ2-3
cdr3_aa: CASSHPARQGMGNTQYF
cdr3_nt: TGCGCCAGCAGCCACCCTGCGAGACAGGGGATGGGGAATACGCAGTATTTT